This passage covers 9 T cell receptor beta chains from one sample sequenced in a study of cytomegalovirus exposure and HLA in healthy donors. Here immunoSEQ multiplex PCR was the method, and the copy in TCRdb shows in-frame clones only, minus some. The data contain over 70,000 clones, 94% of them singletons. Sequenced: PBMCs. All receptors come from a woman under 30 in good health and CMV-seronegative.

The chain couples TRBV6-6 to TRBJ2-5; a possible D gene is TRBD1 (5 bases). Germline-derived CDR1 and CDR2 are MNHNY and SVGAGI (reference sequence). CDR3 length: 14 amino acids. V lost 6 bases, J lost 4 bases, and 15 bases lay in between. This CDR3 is CASSPSGKGETQYF. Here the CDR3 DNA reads TGTGCCAGCAGCCCCTCAGGGAAAGGAGAGACCCAGTACTTC.

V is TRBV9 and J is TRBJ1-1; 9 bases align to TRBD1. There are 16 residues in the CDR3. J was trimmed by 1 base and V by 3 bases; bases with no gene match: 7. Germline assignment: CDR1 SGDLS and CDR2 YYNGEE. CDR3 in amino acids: CASSAQGAIRNTEAFF. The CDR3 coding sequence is TGTGCCAGCAGCGCACAGGGGGCAATTAGGAACACTGAAGCTTTCTTT.

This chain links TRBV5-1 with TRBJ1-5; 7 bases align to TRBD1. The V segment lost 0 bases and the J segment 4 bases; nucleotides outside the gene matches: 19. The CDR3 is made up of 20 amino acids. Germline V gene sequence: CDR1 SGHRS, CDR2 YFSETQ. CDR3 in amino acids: CASSLAPIPRQGGTNQPQHF. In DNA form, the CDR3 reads TGCGCCAGCAGCTTGGCACCAATTCCTAGACAGGGAGGAACTAATCAGCCCCAGCATTTT. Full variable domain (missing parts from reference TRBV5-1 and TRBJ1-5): KAGVTQTPRYLIKTRGQQVTLSCSPISGHRSVSWYQQTPGQGLQFLFEYFSETQRNKGNFPGRFSGRQFSNSRSEMNVSTLELGDSALYLCASSLAPIPRQGGTNQPQHFGDGTRLSIL.

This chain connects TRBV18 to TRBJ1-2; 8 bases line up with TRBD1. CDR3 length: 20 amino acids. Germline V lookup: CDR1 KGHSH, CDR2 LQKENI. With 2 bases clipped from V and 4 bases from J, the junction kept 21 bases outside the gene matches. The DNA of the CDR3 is TGTGCCAGCTCACCATCGGATTTTTACTCACAGGGGGTGACTAGCTATGGCTACACCTTC. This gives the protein CASSPSDFYSQGVTSYGYTF. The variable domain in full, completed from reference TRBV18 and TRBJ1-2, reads NAGVMQNPRHLVRRRGQEARLRCSPMKGHSHVYWYRQLPEEGLKFMVYLQKENIIDESGMPKERFSAEFPKEGPSILRIQQVVRGDSAAYFCASSPSDFYSQGVTSYGYTFGSGTRLTVV.

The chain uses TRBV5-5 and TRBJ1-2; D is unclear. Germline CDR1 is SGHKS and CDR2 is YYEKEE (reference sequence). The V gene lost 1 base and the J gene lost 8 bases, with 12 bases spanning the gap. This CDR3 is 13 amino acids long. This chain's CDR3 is CASSLRLEQGYTF. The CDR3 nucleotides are TGTGCCAGCAGCTTGCGTCTGGAGCAGGGCTACACCTTC.

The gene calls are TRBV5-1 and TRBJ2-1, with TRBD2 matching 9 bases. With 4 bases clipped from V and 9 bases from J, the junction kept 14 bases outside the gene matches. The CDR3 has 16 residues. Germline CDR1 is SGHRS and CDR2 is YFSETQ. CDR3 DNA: TGCGCCAGCAGCCGCAGCGGGGGGACCAGGGATACTGAGCAGTTCTTC. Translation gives CASSRSGGTRDTEQFF.

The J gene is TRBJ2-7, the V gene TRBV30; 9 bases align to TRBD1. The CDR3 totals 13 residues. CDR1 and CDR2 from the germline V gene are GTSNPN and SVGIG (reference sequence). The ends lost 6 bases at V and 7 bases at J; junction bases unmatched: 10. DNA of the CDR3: TGTGCCTGTCGATGGGACAGGGTGGGGGAGCAGTACTTC. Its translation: CACRWDRVGEQYF.

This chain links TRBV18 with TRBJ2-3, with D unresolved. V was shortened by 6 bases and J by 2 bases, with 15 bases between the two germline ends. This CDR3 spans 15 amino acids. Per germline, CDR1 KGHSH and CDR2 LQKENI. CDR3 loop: CASSPSLLLTDTQYF. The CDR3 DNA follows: TGTGCCAGCTCGCCATCCCTATTACTCACAGATACGCAGTATTTT.

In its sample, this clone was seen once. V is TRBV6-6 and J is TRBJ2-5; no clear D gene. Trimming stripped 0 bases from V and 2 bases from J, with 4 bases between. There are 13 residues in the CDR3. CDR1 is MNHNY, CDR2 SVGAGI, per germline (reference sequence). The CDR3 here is CASSYSTQETQYF. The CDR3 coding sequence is TGTGCCAGCAGTTACTCGACTCAAGAGACCCAGTACTTC.